The following is a T cell receptor beta chain sequence with its context. This table comes from immunoSEQ multiplex PCR, and its TCRdb copy is limited to in-frame clones, with some not included. The repertoire holds about a million clones, with around four fifths as singletons. The sample belongs to a study of shared clonotypes between healthy human individuals. Study overall: Each donor contributed plates that comprised three CD4 naive, three CD4 memory, two CD8 naive and one CD8 memory.

The CDR3 contains 13 residues. With 3 bases removed from V and 12 bases from J, the gap between germline ends came to 15 bases. Germline CDR1 and CDR2: MNHEY and SMNVEV (reference sequence). The source is a man aged 18 to 35 in good health. Source material: memory CD4+ T cells sorted from blood. Indicated subset: CD45RA-negative fraction. V gene TRBV27 combines with J gene TRBJ2-1; D is possibly TRBD1 or TRBD2 (6 bases each). In DNA, the CDR3 is TGTGCCAGCAGTTTTACCGAACAGGGAGGGCAGTTCTTC. This gives the protein CASSFTEQGGQFF.